This section outlines one TCR beta chain sequence together with its context. Its target is not known. The same CDR3 arises from other DNA sequences in this sample as well. Produced via immunoSEQ multiplex PCR; TCRdb's table is partial and in-frame only. This table has tens of thousands of clones, 81% appearing once. These data come from a study of T cells in localized non-small cell lung cancer. Whole-study findings and limits: Greater blood T cell density accompanied longer overall survival.

Sample: peripheral blood mononuclear cells, taken before any cancer treatment. The sequence derives from a man aged 40 to 75 with stage III lung adenocarcinoma.

The CDR3 DNA sequence: TGTGCCAGCAGTGAAGGGAGGGGAGAGACCCAGTACTTC. This sequence encodes CASSEGRGETQYF. J is TRBJ2-5 and V is TRBV2; tentative D call: TRBD2 (6 bases). Trimming removed 1 base from V and 4 bases from J, with 7 bases in between. This CDR3 has 13 residues. The germline V gene has CDR1 SNHLY and CDR2 FYNNEI. Supplemented by reference TRBV2 and TRBJ2-5, the full variable domain reads EPEVTQTPSHQVTQMGQEVILRCVPISNHLYFYWYRQILGQKVEFLVSFYNNEISEKSEIFDDQFSVERPDGSNFTLKIRSTKLEDSAMYFCASSEGRGETQYFGPGTRLLVL.